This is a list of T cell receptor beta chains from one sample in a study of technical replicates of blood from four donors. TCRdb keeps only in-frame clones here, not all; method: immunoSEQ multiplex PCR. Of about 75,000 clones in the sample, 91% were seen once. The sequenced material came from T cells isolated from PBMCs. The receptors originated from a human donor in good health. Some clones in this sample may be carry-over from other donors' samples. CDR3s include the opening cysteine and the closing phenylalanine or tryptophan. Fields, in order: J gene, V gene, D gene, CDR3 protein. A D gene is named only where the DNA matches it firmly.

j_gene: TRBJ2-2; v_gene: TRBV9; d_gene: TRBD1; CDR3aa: CASRDDRGTNTGELFF
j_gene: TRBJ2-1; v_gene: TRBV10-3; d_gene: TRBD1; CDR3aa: CAISRDRSSLRGQFF
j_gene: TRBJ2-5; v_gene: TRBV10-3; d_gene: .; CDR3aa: CAISEIPETQYF
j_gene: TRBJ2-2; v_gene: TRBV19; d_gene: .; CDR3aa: CASSVISGELFF
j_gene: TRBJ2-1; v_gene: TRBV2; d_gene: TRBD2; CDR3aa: CASRERGGHEQFF
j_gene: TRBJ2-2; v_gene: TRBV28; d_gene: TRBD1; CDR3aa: CASNDRVTGELFF
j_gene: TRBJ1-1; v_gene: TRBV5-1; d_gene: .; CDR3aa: CASSLNSMNTEAFF
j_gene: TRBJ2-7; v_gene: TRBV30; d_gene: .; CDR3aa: CAWSVIRGGYEQYF
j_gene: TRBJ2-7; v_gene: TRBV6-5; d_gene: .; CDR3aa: CASSYRRRGSYEQYF
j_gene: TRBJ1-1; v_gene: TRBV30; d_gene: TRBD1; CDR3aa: CAWEGGATTFF
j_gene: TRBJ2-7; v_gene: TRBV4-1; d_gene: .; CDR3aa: CASSLQASTYEQYF
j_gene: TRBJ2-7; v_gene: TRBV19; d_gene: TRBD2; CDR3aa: CASSIGGLAGDEQYF
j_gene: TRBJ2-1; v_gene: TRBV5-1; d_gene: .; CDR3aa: CASSPRLSSSNEQFF
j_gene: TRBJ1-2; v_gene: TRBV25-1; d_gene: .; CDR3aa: CASSERWTQSGYTF
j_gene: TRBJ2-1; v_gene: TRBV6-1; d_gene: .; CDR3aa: CASSEGHPGNEQFF
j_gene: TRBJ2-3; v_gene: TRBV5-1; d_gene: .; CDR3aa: CASSRATGMSTDTQYF
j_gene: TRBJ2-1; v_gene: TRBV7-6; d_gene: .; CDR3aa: CASSTNTASSYNEQFF
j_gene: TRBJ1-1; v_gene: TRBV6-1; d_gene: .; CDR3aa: CASSEAGGITEAFF
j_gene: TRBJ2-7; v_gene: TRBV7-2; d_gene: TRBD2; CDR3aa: CASSRTSSYEQYF
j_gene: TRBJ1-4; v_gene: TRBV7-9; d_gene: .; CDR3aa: CASSRGVREKLFF
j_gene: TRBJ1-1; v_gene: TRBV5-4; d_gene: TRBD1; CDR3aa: CASSLVPGTGNTEAFF
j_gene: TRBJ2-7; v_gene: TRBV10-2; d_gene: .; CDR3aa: CASRKRSHEQYF
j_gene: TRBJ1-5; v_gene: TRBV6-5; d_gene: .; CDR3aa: CASRQQPDSNQPQHF
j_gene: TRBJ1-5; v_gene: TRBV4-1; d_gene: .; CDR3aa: CASRSQGNQPQHF
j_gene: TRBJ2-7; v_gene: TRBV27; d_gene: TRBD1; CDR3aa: CASSPTDRGFYEQYF
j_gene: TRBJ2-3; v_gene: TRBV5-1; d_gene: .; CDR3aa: CASSFTGNTQYF
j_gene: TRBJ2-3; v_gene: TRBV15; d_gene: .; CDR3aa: CATSPTDSGTDTQYF
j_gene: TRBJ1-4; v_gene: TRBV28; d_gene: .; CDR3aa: CASTFPATGEKLFF
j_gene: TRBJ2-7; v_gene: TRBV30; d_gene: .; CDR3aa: CAWNQGPAYEQYF
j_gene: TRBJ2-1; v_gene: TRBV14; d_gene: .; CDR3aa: CASSHLKRIAYNEQFF
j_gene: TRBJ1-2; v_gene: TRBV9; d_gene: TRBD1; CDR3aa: CASSVDRDRGYGYTF
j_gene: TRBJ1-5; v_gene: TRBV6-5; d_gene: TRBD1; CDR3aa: CASRQGANSNQPQHF
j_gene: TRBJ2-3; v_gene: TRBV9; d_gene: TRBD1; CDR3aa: CASSSRTGGADTQYF
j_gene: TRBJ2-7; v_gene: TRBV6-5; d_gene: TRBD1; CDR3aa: CASSYDRDEQYF
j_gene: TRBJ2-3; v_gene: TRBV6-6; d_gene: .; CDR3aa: CASSYAGTDTQYF
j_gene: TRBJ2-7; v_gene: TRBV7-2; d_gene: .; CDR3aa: CASSAAYEQYF
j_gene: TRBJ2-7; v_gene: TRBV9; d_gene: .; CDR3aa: CASSAGPLAGHYEQYF
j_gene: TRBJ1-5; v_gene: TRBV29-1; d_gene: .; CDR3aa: CSVEDNGGSQHF
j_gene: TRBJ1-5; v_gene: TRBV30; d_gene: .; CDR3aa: CAWRGGEWGKGNQPQHF
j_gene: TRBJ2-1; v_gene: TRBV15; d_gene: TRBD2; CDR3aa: CATRGPGGVNEQFF
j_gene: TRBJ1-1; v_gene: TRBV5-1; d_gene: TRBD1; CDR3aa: CASRSGTGVVTEAFF
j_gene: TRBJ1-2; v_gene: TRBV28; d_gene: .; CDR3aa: CASSFTAANYGYTF
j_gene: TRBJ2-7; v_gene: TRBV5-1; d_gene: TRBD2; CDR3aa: CASSLLAPHTEYEQYF
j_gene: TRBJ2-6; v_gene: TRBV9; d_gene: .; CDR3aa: CASSVRGAGLLSGANVLTF
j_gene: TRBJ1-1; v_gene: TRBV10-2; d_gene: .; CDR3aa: CASSALPIFTEAFF
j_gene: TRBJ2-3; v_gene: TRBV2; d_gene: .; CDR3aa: CASSGVGDTQYF
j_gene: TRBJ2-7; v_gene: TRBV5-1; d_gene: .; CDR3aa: CASSLEQALSEQYF